This T cell receptor beta chain came from a study of cytomegalovirus exposure and HLA in healthy donors (dated by TCRdb to the late 2010s). Broadly, across the study: An earlier analysis of 587 of the donors reported approximately 290 Gb of sequence data and some 100 million unique TCR beta sequences from roughly 180 million T cells. Donor age, sex, ethnicity and CMV serostatus were collected together with the repertoire data. To predict cytomegalovirus infection status, the study brought together high-throughput TCR immunosequencing, statistical association of individual TCRs with disease status, and machine learning. The study profiled the T cell repertoires of under 700 subjects by immunosequencing and related them to cytomegalovirus serostatus. An earlier analysis of fewer than 700 of the donors applied high-throughput TCR beta sequencing to assess whether each TCR beta V gene segment acted as functional or pseudogenic. Four to six DR-DQ haplotypes were handled as single units for association and clustering, since linkage in the cohort was strong. In a later analysis, previously published TCR beta repertoires from some 640 donors were re-analyzed and high-resolution HLA genotyping was added so that TCR occurrence patterns could be studied. Of the 398 genotyped donors, around 81% fell in the genetic ancestry cluster associated with self-reported Caucasian donors. Both class I and class II loci were covered by HLA typing, at four-digit resolution. The number of typed donors differed by locus: 629-630 for A, B, C, DRB1 and DQB1; roughly 510 for DQA1; approximately 610 for DPA1; and about 470 for DPB1. In the later analysis, no new phenotypic data were used to find candidate immune exposures; instead, reliance was placed on TCR beta sequences and their occurrence across donors. Among about 410 genotyped donors of the cohort, an average of around 220,000 unique TCR beta nucleotide sequences was sequenced per donor, of which roughly 17% were non-productive. The study aimed to test whether cataloging public T cell receptors could reveal signatures of past pathogen exposure. In addition to the first cohort of 666 subjects, a separate validation cohort of about 120 different subjects was used. An early release covering around 630 HLA-typed donors comprised about 300 gigabases of sequencing data and tens of millions of unique TCR sequences. Genome-wide SNP genotypes for about 55% of the roughly 670 donors were used in a later genetic analysis, which treated that subset as a discovery cohort. All discovery cohort repertoires had been generated using a single sequencing platform. Findings and caveats that apply to the study as a whole: Cytomegalovirus status was reported to be diagnosed by the classifier with high specificity and sensitivity in both the original and validation cohorts. Correlated functional status among segregating V segments might be attributable to linkage disequilibrium, but an unknown experimental factor could not be ruled out. It was suggested by the authors that the approach could potentially be generalized to other disease states and immunological phenotypes. In a later analysis, HLA-associated TCR beta chains showed more clonal expansion and lower generation probabilities than non-associated chains that were equally common. HLA typing was unavailable for some donors at each locus, so association tests used only the typed subset. When HLA alleles, especially DR and DQ, strongly co-occurred, TCR associations were difficult to assign to individual alleles. This cohort had only TCR beta chains sequenced, and the lack of alpha or paired-chain data limited which features could be detected. Immune exposure information for the cohort was limited to CMV serostatus. According to a later analysis, TCR association rates differed among HLA loci, with DRB1 alleles showing the most associated TCRs and HLA-C alleles showing the fewest. According to a later analysis, most CMV-associated TCR beta chains appeared to be HLA-restricted, and the HLA associations seemed to be driven largely by CMV exposure. Three of the identified cytomegalovirus-associated TCR beta chains were confirmed in vitro to be specific for cytomegalovirus antigens. A cluster of highly shared sequence variants was judged likely to be a technical artifact of the sequencing pipeline. Broadly in line with IMGT annotations, most TCR beta V segments showed up in productive rearrangements about 90% or about 30% of the time in an earlier analysis of several hundred of the donors. At a false discovery rate of 0.05, a later analysis linked 15,000 to 20,000 TCR beta sequences to specific HLA alleles. V-gene and J-gene trimming of TCR beta chains was associated with a missense DCLRE1C variant in a later genetic analysis, and the association was replicated in an independent cohort. Most TCR sequences were observed very rarely across donors, whereas some public TCRs were present in many individuals. A further reported finding was that TCR beta sequences accurately predicted the HLA-A and HLA-B alleles for most subjects in the first cohort. The study gave a list of roughly 150 TCR beta chains associated with cytomegalovirus. A later genetic analysis reported fewer N-insertions in productive TCRs among donors in an Asian-associated ancestry cluster than the roughly 700-donor mean. Some IMGT-functional V segments, including TRBV6-2 and TRBV6-3, could not be told apart with the 87-base-pair reads, so those segments were excluded. Because counts were too low, roughly 18 rarely observed V segments, including chromosome 9 orphons, were left out of the earlier analysis of a few hundred of the donors. Sequencing depth was assumed to be roughly uniform across donors in the presence/absence analyses, though that assumption may not hold. According to a later analysis, parvovirus B19, influenza, CMV and Epstein-Barr virus appeared linked to several top co-occurrence clusters.

Points on this clone: Its recognized antigen is unknown. Base qualities are not recorded, but no much larger clone differs from it by a single base.

Library creation used the immunoSEQ multiplex PCR assay. A mixture of 60 forward primers for TCR Vbeta segments and 13 reverse primers for TCR Jbeta segments was used in the multiplex PCR. Amplification of the CDR3 region of rearranged TCR beta genes was performed with a multiplex PCR assay on genomic DNA. Amplified TCR beta libraries were sequenced as 87-base-pair reads on the Illumina HiSeq System. The source study handled its data this way. Across the 500 to 850 repertoires, a later analysis counted about 81 million unique TCR beta chains, 9.5 million to 12 million of which were shared by at least two donors. Raw reads were error-corrected and collapsed into unique sequences with a nearest-neighbor algorithm that merged closely related sequences to remove PCR and sequencing errors. To assign V, D and J gene segments, CDR3 sequences were aligned to IMGT reference sequences. Each retained sequence needed at least a six-nucleotide match to both a V gene segment and a J gene segment. Rearrangements were classified as productive when the CDR3 lacked stop codons and remained in frame with V and J, and all other rearrangements were classified as non-productive. CDR3 was defined by IMGT convention, running from the second conserved V-encoded cysteine to the conserved J-encoded phenylalanine. Sequences without an unambiguous match to a single V gene segment were excluded from the earlier analysis of over 500 of the donors. In an earlier analysis of more than 500 of the donors, a V segment was called functional when productive rearrangements were above 56.7%, and segregating when the standard deviation between donors exceeded 5%. A statistical classification framework was developed to diagnose cytomegalovirus status using the catalog of TCR beta chain sequences. A later analysis assigned V and J genes by comparing TCR nucleotide sequences with IMGT/GENE-DB human TR gene sequences. A later analysis assigned CDR3 sequences and most-parsimonious VDJ recombination scenarios with the TCRdist pipeline. In a later analysis, every TCR beta chain was defined by the combination of its CDR3 amino acid sequence and its V-gene family, and reads without a unique V-gene family were dropped. A later analysis removed 592 highly shared, low-generation-probability nucleotide sequences to deal with suspected cross-contamination and a sequencing artifact. In a later analysis, a clonal expansion index was calculated for each public chain from normalized within-repertoire ranks of inferred template counts. In a later analysis, generation probabilities were computed using a VDJ recombination model fitted to out-of-frame rearrangements, and the results were checked against IGoR. A later analysis scored TCR-TCR, TCR-HLA and TCR-CMV co-occurrence with hypergeometric tests, applying a repertoire-size bias correction to TCR pairs. To estimate false discovery rates, a later analysis permuted the HLA or CMV assignments 20 times. In a later analysis, co-occurring TCRs were grouped using DBSCAN, and TCRdist sequence similarity was added for clustering within HLA-allele-positive subsets. Repertoires with fewer than 30,000 or more than 120,000 public chains were left out of co-occurrence clustering, as were five repertoires with anomalous nucleotide sharing. Sourced from immuneACCESS, this table was stored by TCRdb with only in-frame sequences that have V and J called. A share of the clones is absent; for the studies checked, an unresolved V gene accounts for under half, and the remainder has no known explanation. The D gene and trimming were derived from the DNA, and the V and J assignments and clone size from that table. Recorded for this sample are about 160,000 clones; approximately 82% of them occurred a single time. The top ten hold roughly 8% of the sample.

From a lookup of the germline V gene, CDR1 and CDR2 are MDHEN and SYDVKM. From cysteine to phenylalanine, the CDR3 is 14 amino acids long. Solely the CDR3 DNA is kept, with 42 bases framed from the first base. V is cut back by 5 bases and J by 8 bases, with 9 bases in the junction unmatched. The cohort consisted of 650 to 700 healthy bone marrow donors. All cohort members were sampled while nominally healthy, although unrecorded immune exposures were likely present. The donor was CMV seropositive and belonged to the group of 250 to 350 seropositive cohort members. Each donor provided a peripheral blood sample, and peripheral blood mononuclear cells were used for TCR beta sequencing. The Qiagen DNeasy Blood Extraction Kit was used to extract genomic DNA from the blood cell samples.

The chain couples TRBV28 to TRBJ2-1; 7 central bases correspond to TRBD1. The origin of this receptor is a male donor in good health and CMV-seropositive. Sequenced: PBMCs. This receptor has the CDR3 CASSPPGQSHEQFF. The bases are TGTGCCAGCAGTCCACCGGGACAGTCTCATGAGCAGTTCTTC.